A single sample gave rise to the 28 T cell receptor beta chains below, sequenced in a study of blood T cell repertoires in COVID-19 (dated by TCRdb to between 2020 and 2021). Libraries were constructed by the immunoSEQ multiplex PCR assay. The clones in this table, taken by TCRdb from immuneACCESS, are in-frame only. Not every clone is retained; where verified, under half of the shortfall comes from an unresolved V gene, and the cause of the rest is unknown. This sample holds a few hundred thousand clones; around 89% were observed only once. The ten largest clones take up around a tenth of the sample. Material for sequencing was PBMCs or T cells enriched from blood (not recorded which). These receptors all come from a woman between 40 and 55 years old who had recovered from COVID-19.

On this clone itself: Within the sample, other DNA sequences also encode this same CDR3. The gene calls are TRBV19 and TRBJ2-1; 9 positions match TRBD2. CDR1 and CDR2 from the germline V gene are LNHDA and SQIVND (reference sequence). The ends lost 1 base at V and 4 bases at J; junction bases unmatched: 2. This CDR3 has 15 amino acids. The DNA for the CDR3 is TGTGCCAGTAGTATAGGGCGGGGGGGTTACAATGAGCAGTTCTTC. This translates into CASSIGRGGYNEQFF.

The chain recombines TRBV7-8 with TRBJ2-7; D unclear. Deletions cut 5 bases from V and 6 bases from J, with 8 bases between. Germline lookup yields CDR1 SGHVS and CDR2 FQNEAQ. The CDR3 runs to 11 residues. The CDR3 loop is CASSQNSEQYF. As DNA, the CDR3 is TGTGCCAGCAGCCAAAACTCCGAGCAGTACTTC.

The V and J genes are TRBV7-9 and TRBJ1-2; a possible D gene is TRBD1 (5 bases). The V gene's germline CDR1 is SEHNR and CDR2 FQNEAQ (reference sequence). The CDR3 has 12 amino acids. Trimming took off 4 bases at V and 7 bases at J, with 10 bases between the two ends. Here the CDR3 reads CASSSAGGGYTF. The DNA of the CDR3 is TGTGCCAGCAGCTCCGCCGGGGGTGGCTACACCTTC.

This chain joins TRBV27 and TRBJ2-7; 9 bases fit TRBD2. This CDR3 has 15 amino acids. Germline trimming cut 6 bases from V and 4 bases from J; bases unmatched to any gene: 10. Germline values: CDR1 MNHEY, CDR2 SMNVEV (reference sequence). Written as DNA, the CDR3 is TGTGCCAGCAGCCCCGCGGCTAGCGGGGAGTACGAGCAGTACTTC. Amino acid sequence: CASSPAASGEYEQYF.

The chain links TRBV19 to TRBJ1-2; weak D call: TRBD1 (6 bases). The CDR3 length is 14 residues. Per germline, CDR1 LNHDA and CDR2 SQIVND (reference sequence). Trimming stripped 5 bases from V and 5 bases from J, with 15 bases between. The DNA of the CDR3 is TGTGCCAGTAGTTCCCAGGGGCCGGGGTATGGCTACACCTTC. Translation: CASSSQGPGYGYTF.

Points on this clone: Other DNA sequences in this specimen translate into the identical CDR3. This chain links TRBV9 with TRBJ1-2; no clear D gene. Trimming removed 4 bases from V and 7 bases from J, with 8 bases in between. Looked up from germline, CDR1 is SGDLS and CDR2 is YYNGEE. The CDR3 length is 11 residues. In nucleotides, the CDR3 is TGTGCCAGCAGCCGTCTCGGTGGCTACACCTTC. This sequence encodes CASSRLGGYTF.

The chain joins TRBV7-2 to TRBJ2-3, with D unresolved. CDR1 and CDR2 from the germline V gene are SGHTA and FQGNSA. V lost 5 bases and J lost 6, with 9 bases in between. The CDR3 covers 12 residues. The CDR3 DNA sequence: TGTGCCAGCAGCCCCCGAGGTGATACGCAGTATTTT. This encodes CASSPRGDTQYF.

The CDR3 DNA reads TGTGCCTGGAGTGAGAGGACAGGGTACACTGAAGCTTTCTTT. Amino acid sequence: CAWSERTGYTEAFF. The chain recombines TRBV30 with TRBJ1-1; TRBD1 aligns across 8 bases. The CDR3 is 14 amino acids. Germline-derived CDR1 and CDR2 are GTSNPN and SVGIG (reference sequence). V gave up 1 base and J gave up 3 bases; unmatched junction bases: 4.

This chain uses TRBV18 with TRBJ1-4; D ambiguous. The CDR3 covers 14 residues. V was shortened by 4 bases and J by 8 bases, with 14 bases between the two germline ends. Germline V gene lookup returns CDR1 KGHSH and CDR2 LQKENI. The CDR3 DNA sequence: TGTGCCAGCTCACTTTCCACCCCGGAGGAAAAACTGTTTTTT. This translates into CASSLSTPEEKLFF.

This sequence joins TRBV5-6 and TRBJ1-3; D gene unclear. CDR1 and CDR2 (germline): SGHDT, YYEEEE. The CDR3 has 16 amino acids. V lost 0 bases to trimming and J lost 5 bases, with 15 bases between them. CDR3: CASSLAVGNSRNTIYF. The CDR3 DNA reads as TGTGCCAGCAGCTTGGCCGTTGGCAATTCTCGAAACACCATATATTTT. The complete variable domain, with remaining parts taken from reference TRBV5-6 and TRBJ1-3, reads DAGVTQSPTHLIKTRGQQVTLRCSPKSGHDTVSWYQQALGQGPQFIFQYYEEEERQRGNFPDRFSGHQFPNYSSELNVNALLLGDSALYLCASSLAVGNSRNTIYFGEGSWLTVV.

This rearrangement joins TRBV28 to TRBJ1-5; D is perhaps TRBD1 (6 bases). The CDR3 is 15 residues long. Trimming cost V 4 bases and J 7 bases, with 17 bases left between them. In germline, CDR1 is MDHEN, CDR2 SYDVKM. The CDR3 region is CASSSEPWGQQPQHF. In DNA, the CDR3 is TGTGCCAGCAGTTCGGAGCCTTGGGGGCAACAGCCCCAGCATTTT.

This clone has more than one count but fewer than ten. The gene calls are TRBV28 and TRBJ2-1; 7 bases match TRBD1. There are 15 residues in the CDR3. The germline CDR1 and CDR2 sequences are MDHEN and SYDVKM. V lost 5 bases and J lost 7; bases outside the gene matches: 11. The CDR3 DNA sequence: TGTGCCAGCAGTGCTCCCGGACAGGTGTGGAATGAGCAGTTCTTC. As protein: CASSAPGQVWNEQFF. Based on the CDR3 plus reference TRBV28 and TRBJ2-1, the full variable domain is DVKVTQSSRYLVKRTGEKVFLECVQDMDHENMFWYRQDPGLGLRLIYFSYDVKMKEKGDIPEGYSVSREKKERFSLILESASTNQTSMYLCASSAPGQVWNEQFFGPGTRLTVL.

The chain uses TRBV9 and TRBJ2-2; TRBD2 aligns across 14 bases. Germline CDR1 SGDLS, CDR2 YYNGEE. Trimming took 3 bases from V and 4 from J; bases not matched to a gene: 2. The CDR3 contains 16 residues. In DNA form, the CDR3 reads TGTGCCAGCAGCGCGGGACTAGCGGGAGTCACCGGGGAGCTGTTTTTT. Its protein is CASSAGLAGVTGELFF.

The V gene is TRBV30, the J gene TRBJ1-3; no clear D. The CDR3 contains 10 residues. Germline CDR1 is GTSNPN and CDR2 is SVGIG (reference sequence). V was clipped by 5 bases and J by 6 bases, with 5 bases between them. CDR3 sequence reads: CAWSQNTIYF. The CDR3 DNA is TGTGCCTGGTCCCAAAACACCATATATTTT.

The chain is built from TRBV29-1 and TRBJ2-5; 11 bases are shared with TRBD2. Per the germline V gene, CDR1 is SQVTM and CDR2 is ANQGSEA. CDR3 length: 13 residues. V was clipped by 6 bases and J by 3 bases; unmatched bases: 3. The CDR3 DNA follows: TGCAGCGTGGCGGGACTAGCGGAAGAGACCCAGTACTTC. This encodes CSVAGLAEETQYF. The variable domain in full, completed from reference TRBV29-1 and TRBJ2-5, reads SAVISQKPSRDICQRGTSLTIQCQVDSQVTMMFWYRQQPGQSLTLIATANQGSEATYESGFVIDKFPISRPNLTFSTLTVSNMSPEDSSIYLCSVAGLAEETQYFGPGTRLLVL.

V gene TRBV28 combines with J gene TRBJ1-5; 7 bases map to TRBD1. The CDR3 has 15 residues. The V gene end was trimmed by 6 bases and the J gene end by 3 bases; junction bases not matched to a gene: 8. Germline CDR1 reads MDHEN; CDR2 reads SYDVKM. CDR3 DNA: TGTGCCAGCAGCACGATAGGGGGCGACAATCAGCCCCAGCATTTT. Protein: CASSTIGGDNQPQHF. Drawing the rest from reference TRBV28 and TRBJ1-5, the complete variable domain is DVKVTQSSRYLVKRTGEKVFLECVQDMDHENMFWYRQDPGLGLRLIYFSYDVKMKEKGDIPEGYSVSREKKERFSLILESASTNQTSMYLCASSTIGGDNQPQHFGDGTRLSIL.

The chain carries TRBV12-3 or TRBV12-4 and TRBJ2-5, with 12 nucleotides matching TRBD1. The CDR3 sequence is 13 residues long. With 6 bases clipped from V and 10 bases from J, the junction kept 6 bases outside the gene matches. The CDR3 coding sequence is TGTGCCAGCAGCTGGGACAGGGGGCAAATCCAGTACTTC. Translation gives CASSWDRGQIQYF.

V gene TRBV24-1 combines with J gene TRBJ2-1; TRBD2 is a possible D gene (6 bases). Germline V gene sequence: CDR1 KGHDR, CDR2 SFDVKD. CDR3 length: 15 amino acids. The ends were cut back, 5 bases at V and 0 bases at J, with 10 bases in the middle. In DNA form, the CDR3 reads TGTGCCACCAGTGTTGGGACTCCCTCCTACAATGAGCAGTTCTTC. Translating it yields CATSVGTPSYNEQFF.

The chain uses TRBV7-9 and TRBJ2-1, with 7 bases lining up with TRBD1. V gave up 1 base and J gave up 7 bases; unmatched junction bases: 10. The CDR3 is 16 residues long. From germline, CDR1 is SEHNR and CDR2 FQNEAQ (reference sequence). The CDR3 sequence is CASSLVPGGNWNEQFF. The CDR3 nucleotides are TGTGCCAGCAGCTTAGTTCCAGGGGGAAATTGGAATGAGCAGTTCTTC.

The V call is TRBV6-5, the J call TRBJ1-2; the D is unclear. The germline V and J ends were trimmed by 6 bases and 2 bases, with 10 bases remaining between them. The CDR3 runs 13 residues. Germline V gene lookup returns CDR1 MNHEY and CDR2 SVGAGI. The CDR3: CASRPVVNYGYTF. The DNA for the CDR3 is TGTGCCAGCAGGCCGGTTGTGAACTATGGCTACACCTTC.

The CDR3 is CASSSTLSAEAFF. DNA of the CDR3: TGTGCCAGCAGCTCCACATTAAGCGCTGAAGCTTTCTTT. The chain carries TRBV7-2 and TRBJ1-1; D is unclear. The CDR3 sequence is 13 residues long. V dropped 4 bases and J dropped 6 bases, with 12 bases sitting between them. Germline V gives CDR1 SGHTA, CDR2 FQGNSA.

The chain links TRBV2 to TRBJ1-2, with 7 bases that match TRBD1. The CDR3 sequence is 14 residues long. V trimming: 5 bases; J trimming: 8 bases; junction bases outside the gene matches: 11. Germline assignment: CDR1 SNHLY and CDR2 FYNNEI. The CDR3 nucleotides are TGTGCCAGCAGTTTCTGGCAGGGGGGTAAGGGCTACACCTTC. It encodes CASSFWQGGKGYTF.

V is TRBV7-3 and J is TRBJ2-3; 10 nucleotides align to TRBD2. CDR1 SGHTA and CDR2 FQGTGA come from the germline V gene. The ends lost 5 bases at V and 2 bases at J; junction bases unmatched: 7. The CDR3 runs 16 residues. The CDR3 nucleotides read TGTGCCAGCAGCCCCCAAAGCGGGAGGGCCACAGATACGCAGTATTTT. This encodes CASSPQSGRATDTQYF.

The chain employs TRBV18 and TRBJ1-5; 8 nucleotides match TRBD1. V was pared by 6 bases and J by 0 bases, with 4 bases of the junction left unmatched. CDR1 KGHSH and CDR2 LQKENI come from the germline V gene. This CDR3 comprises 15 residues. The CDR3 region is CASSPTGDSNQPQHF. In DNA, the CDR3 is TGTGCCAGCTCCCCGACAGGGGATAGCAATCAGCCCCAGCATTTT.

CDR3 nucleotide sequence: TGTGCCAGCAGTCTTGGACAGGAGAGCACTGAAGCTTTCTTT. Translating it yields CASSLGQESTEAFF. The chain employs TRBV28 and TRBJ1-1; 7 bases line up with TRBD1. Germline V lookup: CDR1 MDHEN, CDR2 SYDVKM. CDR3 size: 14 residues. V was pared by 5 bases and J by 4 bases, with 7 bases of the junction left unmatched.

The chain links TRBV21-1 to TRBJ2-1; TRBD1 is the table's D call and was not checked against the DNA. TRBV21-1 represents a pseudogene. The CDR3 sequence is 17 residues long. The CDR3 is CASSNADRGQLYNEQFF. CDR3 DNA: TGTGCCAGCAGCAACGCCGACAGGGGGCAACTTTACAATGAGCAGTTCTTC.

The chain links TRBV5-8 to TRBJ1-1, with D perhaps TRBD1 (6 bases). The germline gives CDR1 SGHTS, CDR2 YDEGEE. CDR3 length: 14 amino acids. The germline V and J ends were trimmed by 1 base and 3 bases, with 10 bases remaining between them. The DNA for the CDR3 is TGTGCCAGCAGCTTGTATGGGGGCTACACTGAAGCTTTCTTT. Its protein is CASSLYGGYTEAFF. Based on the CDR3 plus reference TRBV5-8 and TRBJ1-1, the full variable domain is EAGVTQSPTHLIKTRGQQATLRCSPISGHTSVYWYQQALGLGLQFLLWYDEGEERNRGNFPPRFSGRQFPNYSSELNVNALELEDSALYLCASSLYGGYTEAFFGQGTRLTVV.

The CDR3, as DNA: TGTGCCAGCAGCTTAGGGTTCGGGGTCAATGAGCAGTTCTTC. It specifies CASSLGFGVNEQFF. The chain carries TRBV11-2 and TRBJ2-1; D is possibly TRBD2 (5 bases). The CDR3 consists of 14 residues. Germline V gene data show CDR1 as SGHAT and CDR2 as FQNNGV. Trimming took 1 base from V and 6 from J, leaving 10 bases between them.